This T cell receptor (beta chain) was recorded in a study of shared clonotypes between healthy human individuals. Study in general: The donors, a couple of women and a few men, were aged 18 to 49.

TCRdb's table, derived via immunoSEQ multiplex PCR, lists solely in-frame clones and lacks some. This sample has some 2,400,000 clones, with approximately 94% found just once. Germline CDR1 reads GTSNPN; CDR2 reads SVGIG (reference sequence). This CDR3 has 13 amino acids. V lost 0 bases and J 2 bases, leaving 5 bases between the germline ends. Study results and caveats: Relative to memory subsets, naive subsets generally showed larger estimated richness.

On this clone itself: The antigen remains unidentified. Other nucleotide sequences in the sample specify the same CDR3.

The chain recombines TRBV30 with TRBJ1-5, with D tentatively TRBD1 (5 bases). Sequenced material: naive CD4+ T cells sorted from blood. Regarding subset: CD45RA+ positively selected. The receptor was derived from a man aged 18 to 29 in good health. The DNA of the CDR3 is TGTGCCTGGAGTGTACAGGGCAATCAGCCCCAGCATTTT. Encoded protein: CAWSVQGNQPQHF. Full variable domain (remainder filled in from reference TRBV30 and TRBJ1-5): SQTIHQWPATLVQPVGSPLSLECTVEGTSNPNLYWYRQAAGRGLQLLFYSVGIGQISSEVPQNLSASRPQDRQFILSSKKLLLSDSGFYLCAWSVQGNQPQHFGDGTRLSIL.